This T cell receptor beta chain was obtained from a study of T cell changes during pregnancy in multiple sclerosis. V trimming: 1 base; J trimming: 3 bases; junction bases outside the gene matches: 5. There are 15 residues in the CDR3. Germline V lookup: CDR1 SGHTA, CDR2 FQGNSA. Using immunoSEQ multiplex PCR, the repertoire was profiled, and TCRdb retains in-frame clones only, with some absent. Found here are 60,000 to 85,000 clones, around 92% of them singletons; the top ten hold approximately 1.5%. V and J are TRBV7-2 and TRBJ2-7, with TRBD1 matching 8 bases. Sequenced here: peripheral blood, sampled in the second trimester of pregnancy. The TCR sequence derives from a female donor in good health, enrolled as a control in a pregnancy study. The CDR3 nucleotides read TGTGCCAGCAGCTTAGACAGGGGGAGAGGCTACGAGCAGTACTTC. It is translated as CASSLDRGRGYEQYF. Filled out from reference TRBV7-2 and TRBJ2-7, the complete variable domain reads GAGVSQSPSNKVTEKGKDVELRCDPISGHTALYWYRQSLGQGLEFLIYFQGNSAPDKSGLPSDRFSAERTGGSVSTLTIQRTQQEDSAVYLCASSLDRGRGYEQYFGPGTRLTVT.